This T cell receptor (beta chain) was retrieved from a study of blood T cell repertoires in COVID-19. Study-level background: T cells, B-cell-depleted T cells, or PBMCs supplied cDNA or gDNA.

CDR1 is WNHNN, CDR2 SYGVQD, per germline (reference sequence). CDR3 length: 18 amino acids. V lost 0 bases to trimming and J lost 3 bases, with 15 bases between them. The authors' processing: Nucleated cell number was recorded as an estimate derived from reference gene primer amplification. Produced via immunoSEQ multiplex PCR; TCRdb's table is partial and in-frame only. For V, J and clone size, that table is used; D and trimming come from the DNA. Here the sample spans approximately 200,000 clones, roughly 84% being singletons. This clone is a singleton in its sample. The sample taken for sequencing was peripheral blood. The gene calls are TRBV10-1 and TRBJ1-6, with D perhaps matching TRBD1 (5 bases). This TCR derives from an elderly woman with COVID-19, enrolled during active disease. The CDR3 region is CASSESRQGTGYNSPLHF. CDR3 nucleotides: TGCGCCAGCAGTGAGTCGAGGCAGGGAACCGGCTATAATTCACCCCTCCACTTT.